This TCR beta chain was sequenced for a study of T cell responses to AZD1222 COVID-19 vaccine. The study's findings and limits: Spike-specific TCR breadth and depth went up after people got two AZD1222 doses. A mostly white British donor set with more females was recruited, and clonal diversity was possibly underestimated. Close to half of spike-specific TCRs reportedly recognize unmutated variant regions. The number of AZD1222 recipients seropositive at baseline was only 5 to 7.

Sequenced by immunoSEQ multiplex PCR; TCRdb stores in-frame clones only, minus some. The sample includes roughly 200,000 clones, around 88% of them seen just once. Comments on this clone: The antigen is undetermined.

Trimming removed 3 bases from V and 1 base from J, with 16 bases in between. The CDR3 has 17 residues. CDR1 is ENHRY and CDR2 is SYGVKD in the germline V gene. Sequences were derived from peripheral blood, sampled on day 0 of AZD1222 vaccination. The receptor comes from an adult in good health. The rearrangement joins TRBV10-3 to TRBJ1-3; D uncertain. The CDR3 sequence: CAISELGTYLSGNTIYF. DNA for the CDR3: TGTGCCATCAGTGAATTAGGCACCTACTTGTCTGGAAACACCATATATTTT.